These 14 T cell receptor beta chains came from one sample sequenced in a study of cytomegalovirus exposure and HLA in healthy donors. A multiplex PCR was run with 60 Vbeta primers and 13 Jbeta primers. TCRdb keeps only in-frame clones here, not all; method: immunoSEQ multiplex PCR. This table holds approximately 110,000 clones, around 80% found once. Sequenced sample: PBMCs. The receptors derive from a woman aged 40 to 50 in good health and CMV-seronegative.

CDR3 DNA sequence: TGTGCCAGCCAGGGACTAGCGGGAGTAAATACGCAGTATTTT. Amino acid sequence: CASQGLAGVNTQYF. The rearrangement links TRBV6-1 to TRBJ2-3, with TRBD2 matching over 14 bases. CDR1 and CDR2 from the germline V gene are MNHNS and SASEGT. With 8 bases clipped from V and 7 bases from J, the junction kept 5 bases outside the gene matches. The CDR3 loop spans 14 amino acids.

By frequency in the sample, this clone is medium-sized. The gene calls are TRBV27 and TRBJ2-1; 10 nucleotides match TRBD2. There are 19 residues in the CDR3. Germline V lookup: CDR1 MNHEY, CDR2 SMNVEV (reference sequence). Trimming removed 4 bases from V and 7 bases from J; junction bases left unmatched: 19. Written as DNA, the CDR3 is TGTGCCAGCAGTTCCCCTCCTACGAGCGGGAGGGGCGGGCATAATGAGCAGTTCTTC. Translation gives CASSSPPTSGRGGHNEQFF.

V and J are TRBV30 and TRBJ1-5; 7 bases agree with TRBD1. The length of the CDR3 is 15 residues. The V segment lost 3 bases and the J segment 4 bases; nucleotides outside the gene matches: 9. Germline CDR1 and CDR2: GTSNPN and SVGIG (reference sequence). The CDR3: CAWSAPGQLNQPQHF. CDR3 bases: TGTGCCTGGAGCGCACCGGGACAGCTTAATCAGCCCCAGCATTTT. Based on the CDR3 plus reference TRBV30 and TRBJ1-5, the full variable domain is SQTIHQWPATLVQPVGSPLSLECTVEGTSNPNLYWYRQAAGRGLQLLFYSVGIGQISSEVPQNLSASRPQDRQFILSSKKLLLSDSGFYLCAWSAPGQLNQPQHFGDGTRLSIL.

The chain couples TRBV7-8 to TRBJ2-2; TRBD1 matches at 9 bases. The CDR3 length is 15 residues. The V and J ends lost 5 bases and 4 bases, in that order; junction bases with no gene match: 5. Germline lookup yields CDR1 SGHVS and CDR2 FQNEAQ. This CDR3 is CASSRTGAFTGELFF. Written as DNA, the CDR3 is TGTGCCAGCAGCCGGACAGGGGCATTCACCGGGGAGCTGTTTTTT. Complete variable domain (other parts from reference TRBV7-8 and TRBJ2-2): GAGVSQSPRYKVAKRGQDVALRCDPISGHVSLFWYQQALGQGPEFLTYFQNEAQLDKSGLPSDRFFAERPEGSVSTLKIQRTQQEDSAVYLCASSRTGAFTGELFFGEGSRLTVL.

The chain uses TRBV10-1 and TRBJ1-1; TRBD1 aligns across 8 bases. V trimming: 1 base; J trimming: 8 bases; junction bases outside the gene matches: 3. From germline, CDR1 is WNHNN and CDR2 SYGVQD (reference sequence). CDR3 length: 13 amino acids. In nucleotides, the CDR3 is TGCGCCAGCAGTGAGTTTAACAGGGGGGAAGCTTTCTTT. Its translation: CASSEFNRGEAFF.

V is TRBV28 and J is TRBJ2-5; tentative D call: TRBD2 (6 bases). The end of the DNA fits TRBJ2-7 better, so the J call may be wrong. The CDR3 covers 13 residues. Germline-derived CDR1 and CDR2 are MDHEN and SYDVKM. CDR3 DNA sequence: TGTGCCAGCATCTCAGGGACTGCCCTCGAGCAGTACTTC. The encoded protein is CASISGTALEQYF.

This clone was observed a handful of times. This chain links TRBV7-2 with TRBJ2-1; D uncertain. Trimming took 4 bases from V and 8 from J, leaving 21 bases between them. This CDR3 region has 16 residues. Germline loops: CDR1 SGHTA, CDR2 FQGNSA. CDR3 in amino acids: CASSSPFAVIDDEQFF. CDR3 in DNA: TGTGCCAGCAGCTCACCATTCGCGGTGATCGATGATGAGCAGTTCTTC.

The CDR3 loop is CASSRQGGAGGADTQYF. The DNA for the CDR3 is TGTGCCAGCAGCCGACAGGGTGGGGCAGGTGGCGCAGATACGCAGTATTTT. This chain uses TRBV7-2 with TRBJ2-3, with TRBD1 matching over 7 bases. The CDR3 extends over 17 amino acids. CDR1 is SGHTA and CDR2 is FQGNSA in the germline V gene. V gave up 5 bases and J gave up 4 bases; unmatched junction bases: 15. Combining the CDR3 with reference TRBV7-2 and TRBJ2-3 gives the whole variable domain GAGVSQSPSNKVTEKGKDVELRCDPISGHTALYWYRQSLGQGLEFLIYFQGNSAPDKSGLPSDRFSAERTGGSVSTLTIQRTQQEDSAVYLCASSRQGGAGGADTQYFGPGTRLTVL.

The chain combines TRBV7-9 with TRBJ1-4; D is undetermined. CDR3 length: 14 amino acids. CDR1 and CDR2 from the germline V gene are SEHNR and FQNEAQ (reference sequence). V lost 7 bases and J 2 bases, leaving 11 bases between the germline ends. CDR3 amino acids: CASTRLGTNEKLFF. DNA for the CDR3: TGTGCCAGCACCCGCCTAGGTACTAATGAAAAACTGTTTTTT.

The chain is built from TRBV30 and TRBJ2-7, with D perhaps matching TRBD2 (5 bases). CDR3 length equals 15 residues. V was trimmed by 3 bases and J by 2 bases, leaving 17 bases between them. CDR1 and CDR2 from the germline V gene are GTSNPN and SVGIG (reference sequence). The CDR3 is CAWRPREQMAYEQYF. In nucleotides, the CDR3 is TGTGCCTGGAGGCCACGGGAACAAATGGCCTACGAGCAGTACTTC.

The chain recombines TRBV19 with TRBJ2-5; no reliable D call. This CDR3 is built from 13 residues. Germline CDR1 is LNHDA and CDR2 is SQIVND (reference sequence). Trimming removed 3 bases at V and 4 bases at J, with 9 bases between. The CDR3 bases are TGTGCCAGTAGTATTCGTAGAGGAGAGACCCAGTACTTC. Its protein product is CASSIRRGETQYF.

The table lists this clone with a few counts. The genes are TRBV28 and TRBJ1-2; 8 nucleotides match TRBD1. The CDR3 totals 14 residues. Trimming removed 6 bases from V and 4 bases from J; junction bases left unmatched: 7. Germline values: CDR1 MDHEN, CDR2 SYDVKM. CDR3: CASSPIDRGYGYTF. CDR3 bases: TGTGCCAGCAGCCCGATAGACAGGGGCTATGGCTACACCTTC.

J is TRBJ1-1 and V is TRBV18, with D uncertain. V dropped 3 bases and J dropped 5 bases, with 16 bases sitting between them. Germline values: CDR1 KGHSH, CDR2 LQKENI. The CDR3 length is 15 residues. CDR3 in DNA: TGTGCCAGCTCACCCCCCCTGGGAGGGAATACTGAAGCTTTCTTT. This encodes CASSPPLGGNTEAFF. Based on the CDR3 plus reference TRBV18 and TRBJ1-1, the full variable domain is NAGVMQNPRHLVRRRGQEARLRCSPMKGHSHVYWYRQLPEEGLKFMVYLQKENIIDESGMPKERFSAEFPKEGPSILRIQQVVRGDSAAYFCASSPPLGGNTEAFFGQGTRLTVV.

V gene TRBV5-4 combines with J gene TRBJ2-3, with 8 bases lining up with TRBD1. Germline CDR1 reads SGHNT; CDR2 reads YYREEE (reference sequence). V gave up 4 bases and J gave up 6 bases; unmatched junction bases: 13. The CDR3 length is 16 residues. CDR3 DNA sequence: TGTGCCAGCAGCCGGGGGACAGGTAGTCGAAGCGATACGCAGTATTTT. Protein product: CASSRGTGSRSDTQYF.